The 19 T cell receptor beta chains presented below share a single source sample, sequenced in a study of shared clonotypes between healthy human individuals. Here immunoSEQ multiplex PCR was the method, and the copy in TCRdb shows in-frame clones only, minus some. Among a few hundred thousand clones listed, around 96% were seen once. The sequenced sample was memory CD8+ T cells sorted from blood. Subset indicated: CD45RO+ cells pooled with CCR7-negative TemRA cells. The receptors here all came from a man aged 30 to 45 in good health.

The chain has TRBV4-2 and TRBJ2-7; no firm D call. Trimming took 0 bases from V and 0 from J, leaving 9 bases between them. CDR1 and CDR2 (germline): LGHNA, YNFKEQ. The length of the CDR3 is 15 residues. CDR3 nucleotide sequence: TGTGCCAGCAGCCAAGAACAGACCAGCTCCTACGAGCAGTACTTC. Translated, it gives CASSQEQTSSYEQYF.

The chain recombines TRBV13 with TRBJ2-7, with D perhaps matching TRBD1 (6 bases). Germline-derived CDR1 and CDR2 are PRHDT and FYEKMQ (reference sequence). This CDR3 has 13 residues. Trimming removed 2 bases from V and 5 bases from J, with 10 bases in between. CDR3 sequence reads: CASSLQGKNEQYF. For the CDR3, the DNA is TGTGCCAGCAGCTTACAGGGGAAAAACGAGCAGTACTTC.

The rearrangement uses TRBV4-1 and TRBJ2-5, with D maybe TRBD2 (6 bases). Trimming took off 4 bases at V and 1 base at J, with 10 bases between the two ends. CDR3 length equals 14 residues. Per the germline V gene, CDR1 is MGHRA and CDR2 is YSYEKL. CDR3 bases: TGCGCCAGCAGCCTGGGACTCGCCCAAGAGACCCAGTACTTC. Its protein product is CASSLGLAQETQYF.

This clone has only one observation. The V call is TRBV2, the J call TRBJ1-2; TRBD1 aligns across 10 bases. Germline V lookup: CDR1 SNHLY, CDR2 FYNNEI. J lost 7 bases, V lost 7 bases, and 9 bases had no gene match. This CDR3 contains 14 residues. The DNA for the CDR3 is TGTGCCAGCAAGGAGGCCGGGACAGGGGTTGGCTACACCTTC. Protein: CASKEAGTGVGYTF.

The V call is TRBV15, the J call TRBJ2-3; tentatively, D is TRBD1 or TRBD2 (5 bases each). The germline V gene encodes CDR1 LNHNV and CDR2 YYDKDF (reference sequence). This CDR3 comprises 15 residues. V dropped 5 bases and J dropped 6 bases, with 18 bases sitting between them. The CDR3 coding sequence is TGTGCCACCAGCGAGGTGAGGGGTAGGAGGGATACGCAGTATTTT. Residues: CATSEVRGRRDTQYF.

The genes are TRBV27 and TRBJ2-7; either TRBD1 or TRBD2 may supply D (6 bases each). This CDR3 spans 13 amino acids. Looked up from germline, CDR1 is MNHEY and CDR2 is SMNVEV (reference sequence). V was pared by 8 bases and J by 4 bases, with 15 bases between. The CDR3 nucleotides are TGTGCCAGCCAAAACAGGGCGGGGTACGAGCAGTACTTC. Its protein product is CASQNRAGYEQYF.

The chain couples TRBV2 to TRBJ2-5, with TRBD2 identical over 11 bases. Trimming took 10 bases from V and 6 from J; bases not matched to a gene: 19. Looked up from germline, CDR1 is SNHLY and CDR2 is FYNNEI. This CDR3 comprises 17 residues. The CDR3 DNA follows: TGTGCCAAGGTTACCGGGACTAGCGGTTTTGGGGGGAAGACCCAGTACTTC. It yields the protein CAKVTGTSGFGGKTQYF.

The rearrangement links TRBV5-1 to TRBJ1-1; weak D call: TRBD1 (6 bases). The germline CDR1 and CDR2 sequences are SGHRS and YFSETQ. This CDR3 has 13 amino acids. V gave up 2 bases and J gave up 4 bases, with 9 bases separating them. The CDR3 here is CASSLGGSTEAFF. CDR3 DNA sequence: TGCGCCAGCAGCTTAGGGGGAAGCACTGAAGCTTTCTTT.

The V and J genes are TRBV2 and TRBJ2-5; 14 bases are a match to TRBD2. Germline V lookup: CDR1 SNHLY, CDR2 FYNNEI. The CDR3 extends over 20 amino acids. J gave up 4 bases and V 4 bases, and 17 bases lay outside the gene matches. The CDR3 protein is CASSVPGLAGEGAKIETQYF. As DNA, the CDR3 is TGTGCCAGCAGTGTCCCGGGACTAGCGGGAGAAGGGGCCAAGATAGAGACCCAGTACTTC.

The chain links TRBV27 to TRBJ2-7, with a tentative D call TRBD1 (6 bases). V lost 4 bases and J 4 bases, leaving 11 bases between the germline ends. CDR1 is MNHEY, CDR2 SMNVEV, per germline (reference sequence). The length of the CDR3 is 13 residues. CDR3 sequence: CASSYNREYEQYF. CDR3 nucleotide sequence: TGTGCCAGCAGTTACAACAGGGAGTACGAGCAGTACTTC.

The chain is built from TRBV7-3 and TRBJ1-1; the D is unclear. Germline CDR1 is SGHTA and CDR2 is FQGTGA. The CDR3 length is 14 residues. The ends were cut back, 2 bases at V and 2 bases at J, with 9 bases in the middle. The CDR3 DNA sequence: TGTGCCAGCAGCTTAGGGAGCGGAAACACTGAAGCTTTCTTT. The encoded protein is CASSLGSGNTEAFF. The complete variable domain, with remaining parts taken from reference TRBV7-3 and TRBJ1-1, reads GAGVSQTPSNKVTEKGKYVELRCDPISGHTALYWYRQSLGQGPEFLIYFQGTGAADDSGLPNDRFFAVRPEGSVSTLKIQRTERGDSAVYLCASSLGSGNTEAFFGQGTRLTVV.

The V gene is TRBV27, the J gene TRBJ2-1, with 10 bases fitting TRBD2. With V trimmed by 5 bases and J by 5 bases, 3 bases remained unmatched. This CDR3 comprises 14 residues. Germline V CDR1 and CDR2: MNHEY, SMNVEV (reference sequence). The CDR3 here is CASSPGTSDNEQFF. CDR3 bases: TGTGCCAGCAGTCCCGGGACTAGCGACAATGAGCAGTTCTTC.

The chain employs TRBV19 and TRBJ1-2, with 9 bases fitting TRBD1. Per the germline V gene, CDR1 is LNHDA and CDR2 is SQIVND (reference sequence). The V gene end was trimmed by 3 bases and the J gene end by 4 bases; junction bases not matched to a gene: 6. The CDR3 spans 15 residues. CDR3 sequence reads: CASSIGTGRVYGYTF. The CDR3 DNA is TGTGCCAGTAGTATTGGGACAGGGAGAGTCTATGGCTACACCTTC. Complete variable domain (other parts from reference TRBV19 and TRBJ1-2): DGGITQSPKYLFRKEGQNVTLSCEQNLNHDAMYWYRQDPGQGLRLIYYSQIVNDFQKGDIAEGYSVSREKKESFPLTVTSAQKNPTAFYLCASSIGTGRVYGYTFGSGTRLTVV.

This clone was observed a handful of times. The chain is built from TRBV20-1 and TRBJ1-1, with 8 bases identical to TRBD1. Germline-derived CDR1 and CDR2 are DFQATT and SNEGSKA (reference sequence). The CDR3 totals 11 residues. Trimming at V came to 3 bases and at J to 10 bases, leaving 4 bases not matched to a gene. The CDR3 loop reads CSASQGAAAFF. CDR3 DNA sequence: TGCAGTGCTAGTCAGGGGGCGGCAGCTTTCTTT.

V is TRBV28 and J is TRBJ2-7; 8 bases are a match to TRBD1. Germline V gives CDR1 MDHEN, CDR2 SYDVKM. This CDR3 is 15 amino acids long. V was clipped by 2 bases and J by 6 bases; unmatched bases: 9. CDR3 in DNA: TGTGCCAGCAGTTTACCCGCCTATGGACAGGGCGAGCAGTACTTC. Protein: CASSLPAYGQGEQYF. Using reference TRBV28 and TRBJ2-7 for the parts outside the CDR3, the full variable domain is DVKVTQSSRYLVKRTGEKVFLECVQDMDHENMFWYRQDPGLGLRLIYFSYDVKMKEKGDIPEGYSVSREKKERFSLILESASTNQTSMYLCASSLPAYGQGEQYFGPGTRLTVT.

This chain links TRBV6-1 with TRBJ1-1; a possible D gene is TRBD1 (5 bases). Germline V CDR1 and CDR2: MNHNS, SASEGT. The CDR3 totals 14 residues. The V and J ends lost 1 base and 10 bases respectively, with 16 bases between them. The CDR3 spells CASSEGTRSVGAFF. DNA of the CDR3: TGTGCCAGCAGTGAAGGGACAAGAAGTGTCGGAGCTTTCTTT.

This chain uses TRBV18 with TRBJ1-2, with a tentative D call TRBD1 (6 bases). This CDR3 comprises 15 residues. Germline V gene data show CDR1 as KGHSH and CDR2 as LQKENI. V shed 3 bases and J shed 14 bases, with 25 bases lying between them. This CDR3 is CASSPRQESMLLWTF. In DNA, the CDR3 is TGTGCCAGCTCACCGAGACAGGAGTCAATGTTGTTGTGGACCTTC.

The rearrangement uses TRBV6-1 and TRBJ2-7, with TRBD2 matching 13 bases. Germline V CDR1 and CDR2: MNHNS, SASEGT. The CDR3 contains 15 residues. With 5 bases clipped from V and 5 bases from J, the junction kept 6 bases outside the gene matches. CDR3 bases: TGTGCCAGCAGTCGGACTAGCGGGAGTGAGAACGAGCAGTACTTC. Translation: CASSRTSGSENEQYF.

The chain carries TRBV28 and TRBJ2-7; 7 bases are shared with TRBD2. With V trimmed by 5 bases and J by 3 bases, 7 bases remained unmatched. CDR1 MDHEN and CDR2 SYDVKM come from the germline V gene. The CDR3 length is 14 residues. The chain's CDR3 is CASSPTSILYEQYF. The CDR3 DNA is TGTGCCAGCAGTCCGACTAGCATCCTCTACGAGCAGTACTTC.